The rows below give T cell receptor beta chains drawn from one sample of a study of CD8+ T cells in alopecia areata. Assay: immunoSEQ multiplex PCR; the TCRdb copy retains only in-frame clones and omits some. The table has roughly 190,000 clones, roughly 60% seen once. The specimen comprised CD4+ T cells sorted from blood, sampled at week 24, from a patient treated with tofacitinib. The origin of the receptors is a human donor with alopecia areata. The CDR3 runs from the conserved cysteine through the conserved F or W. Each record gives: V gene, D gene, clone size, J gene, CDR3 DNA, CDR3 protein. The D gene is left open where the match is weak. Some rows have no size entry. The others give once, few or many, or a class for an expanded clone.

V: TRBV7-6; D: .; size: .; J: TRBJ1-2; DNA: TGTGCCAGCAGCTTAACTTACGGTGATGGCTACACCTTC; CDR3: CASSLTYGDGYTF
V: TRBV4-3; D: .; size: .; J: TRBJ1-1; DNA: TGCGCCAGCAGCCAAGCGGGGGGCGCGTTCACTGAAGCTTTCTTT; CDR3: CASSQAGGAFTEAFF
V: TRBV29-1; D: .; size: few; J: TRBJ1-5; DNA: TGCAGCGTTGGGGCAGGGGTTGATCAGCCCCAGCATTTT; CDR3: CSVGAGVDQPQHF
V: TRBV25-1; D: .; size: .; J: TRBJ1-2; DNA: TGTGCCAGCACTGCAGGAGCAAACTATGGCTACACCTTC; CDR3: CASTAGANYGYTF
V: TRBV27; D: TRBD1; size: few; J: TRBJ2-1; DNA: TGTGCCAGCAGAGGACAGGGGATGGTGTATGAGCAGTTCTTC; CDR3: CASRGQGMVYEQFF
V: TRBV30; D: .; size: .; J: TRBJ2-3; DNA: TGTGCCTGGAGTGTGGGGGGATCCTATAATACGCAGTATTTT; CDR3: CAWSVGGSYNTQYF
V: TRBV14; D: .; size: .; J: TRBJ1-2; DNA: TGTGCCAGCAGCCCAGATTCCAGGATTTGGGGCTACACCTTC; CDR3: CASSPDSRIWGYTF
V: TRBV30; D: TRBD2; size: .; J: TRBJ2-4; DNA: TGTGCCGGGGATAGCGGGGAAGGGAACATTCAGTACTTC; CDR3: CAGDSGEGNIQYF
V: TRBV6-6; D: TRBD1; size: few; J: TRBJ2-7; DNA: TGTGCCAGCAGTCGGACAGGGGGCTCCTACGAGCAGTACTTC; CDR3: CASSRTGGSYEQYF
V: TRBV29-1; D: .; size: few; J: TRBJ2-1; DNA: TGCAGCGTCGAATCTCTGTCAGGCTATGAGCAGTTCTTC; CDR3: CSVESLSGYEQFF
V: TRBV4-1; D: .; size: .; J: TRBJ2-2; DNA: TGCGCCAGCAGCCAAGACCCAGGGGTCGGGGAGCTGTTTTTT; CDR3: CASSQDPGVGELFF
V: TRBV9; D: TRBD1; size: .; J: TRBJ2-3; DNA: TGTGCCAGCGACAGGGACCACACAGATACGCAGTATTTT; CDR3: CASDRDHTDTQYF
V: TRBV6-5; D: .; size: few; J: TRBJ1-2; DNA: TGTGCCAGCAGTCCCTTGGGGGCTGATGGCTACACCTTC; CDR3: CASSPLGADGYTF
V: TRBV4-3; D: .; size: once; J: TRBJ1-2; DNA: TGCGCCAGCAGCCAAGATTGGCAGACCTATGGCTACACCTTC; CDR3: CASSQDWQTYGYTF
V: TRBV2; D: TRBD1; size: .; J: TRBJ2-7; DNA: TGTGCCAGCAGTGACCGGGAAAGTCGACAGGGAGTGAACTACGAGCAGTACTTC; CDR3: CASSDRESRQGVNYEQYF
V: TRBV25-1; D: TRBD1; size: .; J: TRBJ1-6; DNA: TGTGCCAGCAGAACAGGGGGGAATTCACCCCTCCACTTT; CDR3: CASRTGGNSPLHF
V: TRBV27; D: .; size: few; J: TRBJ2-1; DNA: TGTGCCAGCAGTTTAGCTTCGGCATTTTCAACCTACAATGAGCAGTTCTTC; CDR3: CASSLASAFSTYNEQFF
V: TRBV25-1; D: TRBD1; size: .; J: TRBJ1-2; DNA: TGTGCCAGCACCGACAGGGACTATGGCTACACCTTC; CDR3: CASTDRDYGYTF
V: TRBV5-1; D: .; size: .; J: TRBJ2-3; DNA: TGCGCCAGCAACACCGGGGGCACAGATACGCAGTATTTT; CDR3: CASNTGGTDTQYF
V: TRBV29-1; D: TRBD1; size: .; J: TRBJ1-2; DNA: TGCAGCGTTGAAGACGGACAGGGGGCTTTTGGCTACACCTTC; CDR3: CSVEDGQGAFGYTF
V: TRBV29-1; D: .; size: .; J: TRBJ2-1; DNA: TGCAGCGTTGACCTAATGGGCGGCTCCTACAATGAGCAGTTCTTC; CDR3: CSVDLMGGSYNEQFF
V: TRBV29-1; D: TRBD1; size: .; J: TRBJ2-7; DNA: TGCAGCGTTATGGGACAGCCCTACGAGCAGTACTTC; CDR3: CSVMGQPYEQYF
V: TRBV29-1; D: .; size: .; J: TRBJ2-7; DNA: TGCAGCGTAGAAACTACGGGTTACGAGCAGTACTTC; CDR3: CSVETTGYEQYF
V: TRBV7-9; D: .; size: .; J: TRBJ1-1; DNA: TGTGCCAGCGGATTGGGGGGGAACACTGAAGCTTTCTTT; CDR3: CASGLGGNTEAFF
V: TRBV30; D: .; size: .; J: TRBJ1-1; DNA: TGTGCCTGGAGTATGACAGCGAACACTGAAGCTTTCTTT; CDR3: CAWSMTANTEAFF
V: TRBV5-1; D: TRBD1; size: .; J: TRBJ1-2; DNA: TGCGCCAGCAGCTACAGACAGACAGGGGGCCCTTTGGACTATGGCTACACCTTC; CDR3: CASSYRQTGGPLDYGYTF
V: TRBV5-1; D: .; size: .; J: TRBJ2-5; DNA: TGCGCCAGCAGCTGGGACGTCCAAGAGACCCAGTACTTC; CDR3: CASSWDVQETQYF
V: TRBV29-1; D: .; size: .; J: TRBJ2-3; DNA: TGCAGCGTTGAGGGTTTTCAAGATACGCAGTATTTT; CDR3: CSVEGFQDTQYF
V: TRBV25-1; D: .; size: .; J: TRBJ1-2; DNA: TGTGCCAGCAGCCCGGAGGGGTCTTACCGTGGCTACACCTTC; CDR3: CASSPEGSYRGYTF
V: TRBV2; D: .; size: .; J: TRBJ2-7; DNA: TGTGCCAGCAGTGAAACGTACGAGCAGTACTTC; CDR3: CASSETYEQYF
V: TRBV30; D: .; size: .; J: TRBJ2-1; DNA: TGTGCCCTGTCAAGGGCCAGTTCCTACAATGAGCAGTTCTTC; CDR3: CALSRASSYNEQFF